Detailed here is one T cell receptor (beta chain). Antigen: not known. The sample holds other DNA sequences that translate to the same CDR3. Germline assignment: CDR1 KGHSH and CDR2 LQKENI. CDR3 length equals 13 residues. V lost 4 bases and J 1 base, leaving 7 bases between the germline ends. These data come from a study of beta chain features in type 1 diabetes. All of the isolated RNA was reverse transcribed, so expressed TCRB transcripts were sequenced. Measured with immunoSEQ multiplex PCR; TCRdb has only the in-frame clones, and not every one. The sample has roughly 260,000 clones; about a tenth are singletons. Findings of the study overall: Shorter TCRB CDR3s, moderately but significantly so, marked every one of the four CD4+ subsets in Type 1 diabetes patients.

The V gene is TRBV18, the J gene TRBJ2-5, with D tentatively TRBD1 (6 bases). This TCR came from a man between 25 and 39 years old with type 1 diabetes. Sequencing was performed on naive CD4+ T cells from blood. The CDR3 here is CASSRDIQETQYF. CDR3 nucleotides: TGTGCCAGCTCACGGGACATCCAAGAGACCCAGTACTTC.